The 15 T cell receptor beta chains below all came from one sample that was sequenced in a study of blood T cells in healthy people across ages (dated by TCRdb to between 2015 and 2017). To prepare the library, 5' RACE was applied. Sequencing was carried out with an Illumina HiSeq 2500. The second PCR ran for roughly 7 to 12 cycles and used a J-beta primer mix along with a sample-barcoded 5' primer. TCRdb reworked the public reads: Q25 trimming with fastp, MiXCR clone assembly, productive beta chains retained. Every CDR3 protein is listed once, alongside the most common genes and DNA of its rows. In this sample the table shows some 1,500,000 distinct CDR3 sequences, roughly two fifths of which occur a single time. Just over 4% of the sample rests with the top ten. The specimen sequenced was blood. The receptors stem from a woman in her late teens or twenties in good health.

The chain recombines TRBV7-6 with TRBJ1-2; a weak D match, TRBD1 (6 bases). The germline V and J ends were trimmed by 5 bases and 2 bases, with 9 bases remaining between them. Germline V gene data show CDR1 as SGHVS and CDR2 as FNYEAQ. The CDR3 is 13 residues long. The CDR3 DNA follows: TGTGCCAGCAGCCATGGGACAAACTATGGCTACACCTTC. Translation gives CASSHGTNYGYTF. The full variable domain, completed using reference TRBV7-6 and TRBJ1-2, is GAGVSQSPRYKVTKRGQDVALRCDPISGHVSLYWYRQALGQGPEFLTYFNYEAQQDKSGLPNDRFSAERPEGSISTLTIQRTEQRDSAMYRCASSHGTNYGYTFGSGTRLTVV.

V is TRBV20-1 and J is TRBJ1-1; TRBD1 is a possible D gene (6 bases). This CDR3 spans 14 amino acids. V gave up 6 bases and J gave up 4 bases, with 18 bases separating them. Germline V gives CDR1 DFQATT, CDR2 SNEGSKA (reference sequence). CDR3 sequence: CSAALGGTGTEAFF. CDR3 in DNA: TGCAGTGCCGCCTTGGGGGGCACGGGCACTGAAGCTTTCTTT.

The chain recombines TRBV30 with TRBJ1-2; no clear D gene. Between the trimmed V and J ends, which lost 0 bases and 1 base, there was a span of 9 bases. The CDR3 contains 14 residues. Germline-derived CDR1 and CDR2 are GTSNPN and SVGIG (reference sequence). For the CDR3, the DNA is TGTGCCTGGAGTGTAGTGGCGATTAACTATGGCTACACCTTC. Amino acid sequence: CAWSVVAINYGYTF. Combining the CDR3 with reference TRBV30 and TRBJ1-2 gives the whole variable domain SQTIHQWPATLVQPVGSPLSLECTVEGTSNPNLYWYRQAAGRGLQLLFYSVGIGQISSEVPQNLSASRPQDRQFILSSKKLLLSDSGFYLCAWSVVAINYGYTFGSGTRLTVV.

This clonotype was recorded at least ten times. V gene TRBV6-6 combines with J gene TRBJ2-3; 9 bases align to TRBD2. The CDR3 length is 14 residues. V shed 9 bases and J 1 base; nucleotides not matched to a gene: 5. CDR1 and CDR2 from the germline V gene are MNHNY and SVGAGI (reference sequence). The CDR3 DNA sequence: TGTGCCAGTGTTCCTAGCGGGGGCACAGATACGCAGTATTTT. Amino acid sequence: CASVPSGGTDTQYF.

This clonotype was observed a handful of times. V gene TRBV4-3 combines with J gene TRBJ1-1; weak D call: TRBD1 (5 bases). The V and J ends lost 3 bases and 5 bases respectively, with 13 bases between them. The germline V gene encodes CDR1 LGHNA and CDR2 YSLEER. This CDR3 has 14 amino acids. The CDR3 bases are TGCGCCAGCAGCCACAGGGACTTAGGAACTGAAGCTTTCTTT. Translating gives CASSHRDLGTEAFF.

The chain carries TRBV10-3 and TRBJ2-3; D is perhaps TRBD2 (6 bases). The length of the CDR3 is 14 residues. Germline V CDR1 and CDR2: ENHRY, SYGVKD. The V and J ends lost 10 bases and 4 bases respectively, with 18 bases between them. The CDR3 DNA follows: TGTGCCACGGAGGGCCGAGGAGGGTCAGATACGCAGTATTTT. Protein sequence: CATEGRGGSDTQYF.

This chain uses TRBV20-1 with TRBJ2-7; D unresolved. V was shortened by 0 bases and J by 2 bases, with 14 bases between the two germline ends. The germline CDR1 and CDR2 sequences are DFQATT and SNEGSKA (reference sequence). The CDR3 covers 15 residues. This CDR3 is CSARDCVIIPYEQYF. The CDR3 region has the DNA TGCAGTGCTAGAGATTGTGTTATAATCCCCTACGAGCAGTACTTC.

This clonotype has more than one count but fewer than ten. The chain links TRBV7-2 to TRBJ1-6; D gene ambiguous. The CDR3 totals 16 residues. CDR1 SGHTA and CDR2 FQGNSA come from the germline V gene. With 2 bases removed from V and 5 bases from J, the gap between germline ends came to 13 bases. The CDR3 spells CASSLRRSGNNSPLHF. The CDR3 coding sequence is TGTGCCAGCAGCTTAAGGAGGTCAGGAAATAATTCACCCCTCCACTTT.

This clonotype was detected ten times or more. The chain joins TRBV20-1 to TRBJ1-5, with 7 bases lining up with TRBD1. The germline V gene encodes CDR1 DFQATT and CDR2 SNEGSKA (reference sequence). V lost 6 bases to trimming and J lost 6 bases; unmatched junction nucleotides: 5. The CDR3 has 12 residues. DNA for the CDR3: TGCAGTGCCCGACAGGGAGGTCAGCCCCAGCATTTT. Translated: CSARQGGQPQHF.

V and J are TRBV7-2 and TRBJ1-1; D is uncertain. Between the trimmed V and J ends, which lost 4 bases and 4 bases, there was a span of 13 bases. This CDR3 contains 14 residues. Germline V gene lookup returns CDR1 SGHTA and CDR2 FQGNSA. The CDR3, as DNA: TGTGCCAGCAGCTCGATGGCTGGGTTCACTGAAGCTTTCTTT. Its protein is CASSSMAGFTEAFF. The complete variable domain, with remaining parts taken from reference TRBV7-2 and TRBJ1-1, reads GAGVSQSPSNKVTEKGKDVELRCDPISGHTALYWYRQSLGQGLEFLIYFQGNSAPDKSGLPSDRFSAERTGGSVSTLTIQRTQQEDSAVYLCASSSMAGFTEAFFGQGTRLTVV.

V usage is TRBV6-1 and J usage is TRBJ2-3, with D tentatively TRBD1 or TRBD2 (6 bases each). Trimming stripped 5 bases from V and 1 base from J, with 19 bases between. This CDR3 has 17 residues. Germline lookup yields CDR1 MNHNS and CDR2 SASEGT. The CDR3 region has the DNA TGTGCCAGCAGTCCATCGAGGGGGGTTCTTGGCACAGATACGCAGTATTTT. It translates to CASSPSRGVLGTDTQYF.

This clonotype was seen more than once but under ten times. The J gene is TRBJ2-5, the V gene TRBV20-1, with a possible D match to TRBD1 (5 bases). V was trimmed by 0 bases and J by 0 bases, leaving 11 bases between them. The germline gives CDR1 DFQATT, CDR2 SNEGSKA (reference sequence). The CDR3 totals 15 residues. CDR3 sequence reads: CSARDQGWYQETQYF. The CDR3 DNA is TGCAGTGCTAGAGATCAGGGATGGTACCAAGAGACCCAGTACTTC.

This clonotype has more than one count but fewer than ten. The J gene is TRBJ2-7, the V gene TRBV15; 11 bases are a match to TRBD2. V shed 5 bases, J shed 0 bases, and the junction held 3 bases outside the gene matches. CDR1 LNHNV and CDR2 YYDKDF come from the germline V gene (reference sequence). The CDR3 covers 15 residues. The CDR3 DNA reads TGTGCCACCAGCGAAGGGACTAGCGGCTCCTACGAGCAGTACTTC. It translates to CATSEGTSGSYEQYF.

The table lists this clonotype with many counts. The V and J genes are TRBV6-2 or TRBV6-3 and TRBJ2-7; possible D gene TRBD1, 6 bases. This CDR3 is built from 13 residues. CDR1 MNHEY and CDR2 SVGEGT come from the germline V gene. V lost 6 bases, J lost 2 bases, and 11 bases lay in between. The CDR3 loop reads CASSKTGTYEQYF. The CDR3 DNA is TGTGCCAGCAGCAAGACAGGAACCTACGAGCAGTACTTC.

The chain joins TRBV10-3 to TRBJ2-7; D unclear. Germline V CDR1 and CDR2: ENHRY, SYGVKD. V lost 4 bases and J lost 10, with 20 bases in between. The CDR3 is 14 amino acids. CDR3 bases: TGTGCCATCAGTGGTTACGAAGAAGGGTCAACCCAGTACTTC. It is translated as CAISGYEEGSTQYF.